The T cell receptor (beta chain) described here comes from a study of patients with pleural tuberculosis. TCRdb re-derived calls from the reads in MiXCR, one entry per CDR3 protein. The sample shows 29,000 or so distinct CDR3 sequences, over 15% of them seen only once. The J segment lost 4 bases and the V segment lost 7 bases, leaving 5 bases of the junction unmatched. The CDR3 length is 13 residues. Germline V gene sequence: CDR1 SGHKS, CDR2 YYEKEE (reference sequence). This TCR derives from a human donor with pleural tuberculosis. The rearrangement links TRBV5-5 to TRBJ2-1, with 7 bases aligning to TRBD2. The sample taken for sequencing was peripheral blood. CDR3 in DNA: TGTGCCAGCCACAGCGGGACGTACAATGAGCAGTTCTTC. It encodes CASHSGTYNEQFF.